This TCR beta chain originates from a study of post-analysis software for immune sequencing data. Study at large: Recorded subtypes: relapsing-remitting, secondary progressive, progressive-relapsing; some patients unannotated.

The length of the CDR3 is 16 residues. Per the germline V gene, CDR1 is KGHDR and CDR2 is SFDVKD. V lost 2 bases to trimming and J lost 1 base; unmatched junction nucleotides: 3. In the case of this clonotype: Its specificity is unknown.

Unique molecular identifiers had been added to the TCR beta cDNA libraries. Each CDR3 protein gets one entry after TCRdb re-called the PCR reads with MiXCR. The table includes approximately 460,000 distinct CDR3 sequences, roughly 45% detected once. Broader study findings: Strong same-batch co-clustering of samples appeared with F measure clustering. Patients carried roughly 5 TRBV segments more frequently than controls did, and TRBV5-6, TRBV5-1 and TRBV20-1 were among them. Controls showed significantly higher normalized Chao1 diversity than did multiple sclerosis patients.

The gene calls are TRBV24-1 and TRBJ2-1; TRBD2 aligns across 8 bases. This TCR was sampled from a girl under 18 with multiple sclerosis. The sample consisted of blood. The CDR3 reads CATSDYSGSSYNEQFF. The DNA of the CDR3 is TGTGCCACCAGTGATTACAGCGGGAGTTCCTACAATGAGCAGTTCTTC.